These T cell receptor beta chains were read from a single sample in a study of blood T cell repertoires in COVID-19. Generated by immunoSEQ multiplex PCR, the TCRdb table keeps only in-frame clones and is missing some. The sample holds 450,000 or so clones, around 90% seen once. Sequenced sample: PBMCs or T cells enriched from blood (not recorded which). Receptor source: a man aged 18 to 29 who had recovered from COVID-19. CDR3s include the opening cysteine and the closing phenylalanine or tryptophan. A D gene is named only where the DNA matches it firmly. Only some rows state a clone size, as once, few, many or a class for expanded clones.

clone_size j_call d_call v_call cdr3_aa cdr3_nt
NA TRBJ2-7 TRBD1 TRBV19 CASSIGTGDYEQYF TGTGCCAGTAGTATAGGGACAGGGGACTACGAGCAGTACTTC
NA TRBJ2-3 TRBD2 TRBV29-1 CSVLLAGGDTQYF TGCAGCGTCCTACTAGCGGGGGGGGATACGCAGTATTTT
NA TRBJ1-2 NA TRBV3-1/TRBV3-2 CASSQGSDHNYGYTF TGTGCCAGCAGCCAAGGTAGCGACCATAACTATGGCTACACCTTC
NA TRBJ2-5 TRBD1 TRBV5-8 CASSPRGETQYF TGTGCCAGCAGCCCCAGGGGGGAGACCCAGTACTTC
NA TRBJ1-3 NA TRBV10-3 CAIMSGPGNTIYF TGTGCCATCATGTCAGGGCCTGGAAACACCATATATTTT
NA TRBJ1-2 TRBD1 TRBV7-2 CASSGRTGGVYGYTF TGTGCCAGCAGCGGCAGGACAGGGGGCGTCTATGGCTACACCTTC
once TRBJ1-1 TRBD1 TRBV4-1 CASRQIRDRNTEAFF TGCGCCAGCAGGCAAATCCGGGACAGGAACACTGAAGCTTTCTTT
NA TRBJ1-1 NA TRBV6-2/TRBV6-3 CASSAAGGTEAFF TGTGCCAGCAGCGCGGCGGGGGGCACTGAAGCTTTCTTT
NA TRBJ1-2 TRBD1 TRBV11-2 CASTNPYRGLGYGYTF TGTGCCAGCACCAACCCCTACAGGGGATTGGGATATGGCTACACCTTC
NA TRBJ2-5 NA TRBV5-4 CASSLQGMGTIETQYF TGTGCCAGCAGCTTACAGGGTATGGGGACAATCGAGACCCAGTACTTC
NA TRBJ1-6 NA TRBV12-5 CASASRGAGNSPLHF TGTGCTAGTGCCTCACGGGGGGCGGGAAATTCACCCCTCCACTTT
once TRBJ1-1 TRBD1 TRBV4-1 CASSHRTGEAFF TGCGCCAGCAGCCACCGGACAGGGGAAGCTTTCTTT
NA TRBJ1-2 NA TRBV9 CASSPDREDGYTF TGTGCCAGCAGCCCAGATAGGGAGGATGGCTACACCTTC
once TRBJ2-7 NA TRBV12-3/TRBV12-4 CASSFGGGEQYF TGTGCCAGCAGTTTTGGTGGCGGCGAGCAGTACTTC
NA TRBJ2-2 TRBD1 TRBV19 CASKQGARTGELFF TGTGCCTCCAAGCAGGGGGCACGAACCGGGGAGCTGTTTTTT
NA TRBJ1-1 NA TRBV3-1/TRBV3-2 CASSHPGSNTEAFF TGTGCCAGCAGCCACCCAGGGTCGAACACTGAAGCTTTCTTT
NA TRBJ1-1 TRBD1 TRBV18 CASSPATGLDTEAFF TGTGCCAGCTCACCTGCGACAGGGCTGGACACTGAAGCTTTCTTT
NA TRBJ1-1 NA TRBV7-9 CASSFGGTSTEAFF TGTGCCAGCAGCTTCGGGGGGACTTCCACTGAAGCTTTCTTT
once TRBJ1-2 TRBD1 TRBV7-8 CASSLETGVGGYTF TGTGCCAGCAGCTTAGAGACAGGGGTGGGCGGCTACACCTTC
NA TRBJ1-1 NA TRBV19 CASKWFGDSEAFF TGTGCCAGTAAGTGGTTCGGAGACAGTGAAGCTTTCTTT
NA TRBJ1-1 NA TRBV28 CASSLRGGGAFF TGTGCCAGCAGTTTGAGGGGGGGCGGAGCTTTCTTT
NA TRBJ1-5 NA TRBV5-1 CASSLEPGSNQPQHF TGCGCCAGCAGCTTGGAGCCAGGGTCTAATCAGCCCCAGCATTTT
NA TRBJ2-5 NA TRBV21-1 CASSKLPPQTVQETQYF TGTGCCAGCAGCAAACTCCCCCCGCAGACAGTGCAAGAGACCCAGTACTTC